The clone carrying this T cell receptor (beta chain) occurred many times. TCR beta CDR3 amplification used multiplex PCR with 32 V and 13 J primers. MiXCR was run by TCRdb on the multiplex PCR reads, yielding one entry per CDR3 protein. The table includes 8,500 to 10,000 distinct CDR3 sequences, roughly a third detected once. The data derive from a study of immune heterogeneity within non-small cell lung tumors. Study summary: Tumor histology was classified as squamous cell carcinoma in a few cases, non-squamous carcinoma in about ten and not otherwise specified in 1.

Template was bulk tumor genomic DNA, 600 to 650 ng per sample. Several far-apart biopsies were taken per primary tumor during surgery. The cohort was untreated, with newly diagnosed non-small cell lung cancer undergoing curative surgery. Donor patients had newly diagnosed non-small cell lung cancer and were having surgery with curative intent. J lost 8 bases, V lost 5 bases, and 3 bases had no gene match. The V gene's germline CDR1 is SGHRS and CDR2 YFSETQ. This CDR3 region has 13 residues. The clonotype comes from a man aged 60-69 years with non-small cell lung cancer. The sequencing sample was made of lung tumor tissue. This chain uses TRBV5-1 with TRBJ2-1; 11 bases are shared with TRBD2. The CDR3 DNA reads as TGCGCCAGCAGTCTACTAGCGGGAGATGAGCAGTTCTTC. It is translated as CASSLLAGDEQFF.